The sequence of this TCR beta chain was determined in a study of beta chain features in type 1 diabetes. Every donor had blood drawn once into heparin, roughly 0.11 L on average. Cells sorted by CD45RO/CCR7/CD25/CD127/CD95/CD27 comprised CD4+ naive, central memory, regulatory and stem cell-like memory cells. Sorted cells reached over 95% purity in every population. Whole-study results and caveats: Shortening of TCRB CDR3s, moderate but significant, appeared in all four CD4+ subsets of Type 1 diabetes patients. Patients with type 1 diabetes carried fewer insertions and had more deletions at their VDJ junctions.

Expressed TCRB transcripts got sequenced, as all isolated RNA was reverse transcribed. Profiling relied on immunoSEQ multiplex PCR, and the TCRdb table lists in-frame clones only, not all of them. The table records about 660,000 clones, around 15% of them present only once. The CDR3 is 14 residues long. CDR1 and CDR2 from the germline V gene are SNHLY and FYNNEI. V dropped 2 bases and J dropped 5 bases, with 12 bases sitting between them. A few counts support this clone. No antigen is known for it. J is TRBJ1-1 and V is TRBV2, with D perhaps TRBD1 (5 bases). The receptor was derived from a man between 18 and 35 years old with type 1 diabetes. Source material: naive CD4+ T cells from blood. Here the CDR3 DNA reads TGTGCCAGCAGTGAATATGGCAGGGAAACTGAAGCTTTCTTT. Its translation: CASSEYGRETEAFF.